The present T cell receptor beta chain was sequenced within a study of T cell responses to AZD1222 COVID-19 vaccine. Germline CDR1 is SGHAT and CDR2 is FQDESV (reference sequence). The V and J ends lost 3 bases and 3 bases, in that order; junction bases with no gene match: 1. This CDR3 has 14 residues. Using immunoSEQ multiplex PCR, the repertoire was profiled, and TCRdb retains in-frame clones only, with some absent. In the table there are around 130,000 clones, roughly 92% of which are singletons. General study points: Increases in Spike-specific TCR breadth and depth were seen after two AZD1222 doses. Females made up more of the donors, who were largely white British, and clonal diversity may have come out too low.

Details on this clone: Its antigen is unknown.

Source: peripheral blood, taken 28 days after the second AZD1222 dose. The V gene is TRBV11-1, the J gene TRBJ2-1; TRBD1 aligns across 8 bases. This receptor was obtained from an adult who received the AZD1222 COVID-19 vaccine. The CDR3 region is CASSFDRGYNEQFF. The CDR3 DNA reads TGTGCCAGCAGCTTCGACAGGGGCTACAATGAGCAGTTCTTC.